The rows below give T cell receptor beta chains drawn from one sample of a study of T cells in Graves' hyperthyroidism and ophthalmopathy. TCRdb re-called the multiplex PCR reads through MiXCR, storing one row per CDR3 protein. The table includes around 340,000 distinct CDR3 sequences, about a sixth detected once. Specimen: blood. The receptors derive from a woman aged 40 to 55 with Graves' ophthalmopathy. The CDR3 runs from the conserved cysteine through the conserved F or W. The D gene is left open where the match is weak. Clone size is not always given. Where it is, it says once, few, many or a class for expanded clones.

d_call j_call cdr3_length v_call clone_size cdr3_nt cdr3_aa
. TRBJ2-5 14 TRBV28 few TGTGCCAGCAGTTTCGGCTTGGATTGGGAGACCCAGTACTTC CASSFGLDWETQYF
TRBD1 TRBJ1-2 14 TRBV12-3/TRBV12-4 many TGTGCCAGCAGTTCCGGGACAGCTAACTATGGCTACACCTTC CASSSGTANYGYTF
. TRBJ2-7 15 TRBV28 many TGTGCCAGCAGCACCCTCGGGAAGGGTATCAACGAGCAGTACTTC CASSTLGKGINEQYF
. TRBJ2-3 16 TRBV19 many TGTGCCAGTAGTACCCTTCGGGGTACTAGCACAGATACGCAGTATTTT CASSTLRGTSTDTQYF
. TRBJ2-2 15 TRBV28 many TGTGCCAGCAGTTTATACAGGGGGGGGGCCGGGGAGCTGTTTTTT CASSLYRGGAGELFF
. TRBJ2-1 13 TRBV3-1 . TGTGCCAGCAGCCAAGTATCGGAGGGATCGCAGTTCTTC CASSQVSEGSQFF
. TRBJ2-7 15 TRBV5-1 many TGCGCCAGCAGCCCGGGGGCAGGAAGACCCTACGAGCAGTACTTC CASSPGAGRPYEQYF
. TRBJ2-5 13 TRBV10-1 many TGCGCCAGCAGTGGGGGACTGGGGGAGACCCAGTACTTC CASSGGLGETQYF
. TRBJ2-2 13 TRBV9 many TGTGCCAGCAGCGTAGAACACACAGGGGAGCTGTTTTTT CASSVEHTGELFF
. TRBJ2-5 15 TRBV7-7 many TGTGCTAGCAGCTTAGGATCGACTAGTCAAGAGACCCAGTACTTC CASSLGSTSQETQYF
. TRBJ2-7 13 TRBV27 many TGTGCAAGTTCGCAGGGGGGGTCCTACGAGCAGTACTTC CASSQGGSYEQYF
. TRBJ1-2 14 TRBV12-3/TRBV12-4 many TGTGCCAGCAGCAATACCCGGGCCCCTAGGGGCTACACCTTC CASSNTRAPRGYTF
TRBD1 TRBJ1-2 15 TRBV6-1 many TGTGCCAGCAGTGCGGGACAGGGAGAGGGGCATGGCTACACCTTC CASSAGQGEGHGYTF
. TRBJ1-2 16 TRBV6-5 many TGTGCCAGCAGTTACTCTGGGCAGGGTTCATCCTATGGCTACACCTTC CASSYSGQGSSYGYTF
. TRBJ2-7 12 TRBV11-2 . TGTGCCAGCAGTTTCGAGAGGGGCGAGCAGTACTTC CASSFERGEQYF
. TRBJ2-7 13 TRBV28 . TGTGCCAGCAGTTTACTAGAAGCCTACGAGCAGTACTTC CASSLLEAYEQYF
. TRBJ2-7 13 TRBV25-1 many TGTGCCAGCAGTCTAACGGAGGCCTACGAGCAGTACTTC CASSLTEAYEQYF
TRBD1 TRBJ1-1 16 TRBV5-1 many TGCGCCAGCAGCCCTGACAGGGGGGGAGTGAACACTGAAGCTTTCTTT CASSPDRGGVNTEAFF
TRBD1 TRBJ1-5 14 TRBV28 . TGTGCCAGCAGTTTACGCAGGGGGACTCAGCCCCAGCATTTT CASSLRRGTQPQHF
TRBD1 TRBJ2-2 16 TRBV12-3/TRBV12-4 few TGTGCCAGCACTCGGACAGGGGGAAGGAGGACCGGGGAGCTGTTTTTT CASTRTGGRRTGELFF
. TRBJ1-2 15 TRBV19 many TGTGCCAGTAGTCCCCGCCGGGACAATTGGTATGGCTACACCTTC CASSPRRDNWYGYTF
. TRBJ1-2 14 TRBV6-1 few TGTGCCAGCACCTGGAAAGTGGATAACTATGGCTACACCTTC CASTWKVDNYGYTF
TRBD1 TRBJ1-2 16 TRBV4-1 many TGCGCCAGCAGCCAAGTAGCGACAGGGAGTAACTATGGCTACACCTTC CASSQVATGSNYGYTF
TRBD1 TRBJ1-2 16 TRBV30 many TGTGCCTGGAGTGTACCCATATCCGGGACAGTCTATGGCTACACCTTC CAWSVPISGTVYGYTF
. TRBJ1-5 15 TRBV15 . TGTGCCACCAGCAGGGTAGGGAATAGCAATCAGCCCCAGCATTTT CATSRVGNSNQPQHF
TRBD2 TRBJ2-5 15 TRBV6-1 . TGTGCCAGCAGTGAGGATAGCGGGAGTGGGGAGACCCAGTACTTC CASSEDSGSGETQYF
. TRBJ2-5 14 TRBV12-3/TRBV12-4 many TGTGCCAGCAGTTATCTGGGCACCTTAGAGACCCAGTACTTC CASSYLGTLETQYF
. TRBJ2-4 14 TRBV19 few TGTGCCAGTAGTATGATGGCTGCCCCGGACATTCAGTACTTC CASSMMAAPDIQYF
. TRBJ1-2 14 TRBV11-2 many TGTGCCAGCACCACTCACGCCCGGGGGCCTGGCTACACCTTC CASTTHARGPGYTF
. TRBJ2-5 14 TRBV12-3/TRBV12-4 many TGTGCCAGCAGTTTAGCAGGGGGATGGGAGACCCAGTACTTC CASSLAGGWETQYF
TRBD1 TRBJ1-1 14 TRBV12-3/TRBV12-4 many TGTGCCAGCAAGCCCAGGGGGCTGTACACTGAAGCTTTCTTT CASKPRGLYTEAFF
TRBD2 TRBJ2-2 17 TRBV4-2 many TGTGCCAGCAGCCCCGTTAGCGGGATAGGGGACACCGGGGAGCTGTTTTTT CASSPVSGIGDTGELFF
. TRBJ2-7 14 TRBV7-8 many TGTGCCAGCAGCTTAGATACGAATTCCTACGAGCAGTACTTC CASSLDTNSYEQYF
. TRBJ1-5 15 TRBV6-2/TRBV6-3 many TGTGCCAGCAATTCCGGCAGGGACTTCAATCAGCCCCAGCATTTT CASNSGRDFNQPQHF
. TRBJ2-5 15 TRBV4-2 once TGTGCCAGCAGCCAAGATCCCAGGCCGGGAGAGACCCAGTACTTC CASSQDPRPGETQYF
TRBD1 TRBJ2-5 13 TRBV20-1 many TGCAGTGCTAGGACAGGGGGGACGGAGACCCAGTACTTC CSARTGGTETQYF
TRBD1 TRBJ2-7 14 TRBV7-2 . TGTGCCAGCAGCATACAGGGGGCGAAATACGAGCAGTACTTC CASSIQGAKYEQYF
. TRBJ2-7 14 TRBV28 . TGTGCCTCCTCCCTGGCGGATATCAACTACGAGCAGTGCTTC CASSLADINYEQCF
. TRBJ2-7 14 TRBV6-1 . TGTGCCAGCAGTGGCCGGGGACGGGCATACGAGCAGTACTTC CASSGRGRAYEQYF
. TRBJ2-4 14 TRBV2 many TGTGCCAGCGGGTTCACCGAAGCCAAAAACATTCAGTACTTC CASGFTEAKNIQYF
. TRBJ1-5 16 TRBV6-5 . TGTGCCAGCAGTTATAGTGACGCACGGGGGAATCAGCCCCAGCATTTT CASSYSDARGNQPQHF
. TRBJ2-2 14 TRBV10-3 many TGTGCCATCAGTGAGTCTCTAACCGCCGGGGAGCTGTTTTTT CAISESLTAGELFF
TRBD1 TRBJ1-1 13 TRBV30 many TGTGCCCTGGACAGGGGGCGAGACACTGAAGCTTTCTTT CALDRGRDTEAFF
. TRBJ1-2 14 TRBV30 many TGTGCCTGGAGTGAGAGTGGACAGTTCTATGGCTACACCTTC CAWSESGQFYGYTF
TRBD1 TRBJ1-5 15 TRBV7-2 few TGTGCCAGCACCCCGGCAGGGGGTCGCAATCAGCCCCAGCATTTT CASTPAGGRNQPQHF
TRBD1 TRBJ1-2 18 TRBV6-7 many TGTGCCAGCAGTTATCAGGCGACAAACCCCGGGACAGGGGTTGGCTACACCTTC CASSYQATNPGTGVGYTF
. TRBJ1-1 14 TRBV19 few TGTGCCAGTAGTAGGGTCCCAGAGAACACTGAAGCTTTCTTT CASSRVPENTEAFF
TRBD2 TRBJ2-5 15 TRBV5-4 many TGTGCCAGCAGCTTCGTTAGCGGGGCGCAAGAGACCCAGTACTTC CASSFVSGAQETQYF
. TRBJ2-2 15 TRBV12-3/TRBV12-4 many TGTGCCAGCCAGAAGGGGGTCGGGGGGCCCGGGGAGCTGTTTTTT CASQKGVGGPGELFF
TRBD2 TRBJ2-7 14 TRBV7-2 few TGTGCCAGCAGCCGACTAGCGGTGTCCTACGAGCAGTACTTC CASSRLAVSYEQYF